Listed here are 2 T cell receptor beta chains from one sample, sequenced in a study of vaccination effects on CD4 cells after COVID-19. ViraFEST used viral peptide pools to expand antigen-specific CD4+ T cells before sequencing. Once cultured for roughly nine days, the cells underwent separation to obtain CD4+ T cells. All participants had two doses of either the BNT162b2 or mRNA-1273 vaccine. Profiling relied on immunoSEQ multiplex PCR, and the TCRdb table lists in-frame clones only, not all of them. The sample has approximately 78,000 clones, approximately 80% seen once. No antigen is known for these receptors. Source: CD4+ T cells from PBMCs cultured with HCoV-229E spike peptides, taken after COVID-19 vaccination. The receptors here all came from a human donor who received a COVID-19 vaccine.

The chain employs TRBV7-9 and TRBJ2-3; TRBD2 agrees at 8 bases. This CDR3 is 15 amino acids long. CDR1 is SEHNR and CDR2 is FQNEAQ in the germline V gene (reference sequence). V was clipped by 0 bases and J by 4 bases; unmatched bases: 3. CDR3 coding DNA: TGTGCCAGCAGCTTAGCTAGCGGGGAGGCAGATACGCAGTATTTT. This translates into CASSLASGEADTQYF.

The CDR3 region is CASSFVPRITEAFF. In nucleotides, the CDR3 is TGCGCCAGCAGCTTCGTCCCTAGAATCACTGAAGCTTTCTTT. The chain employs TRBV5-1 and TRBJ1-1; D is ambiguous. The CDR3 totals 14 residues. Trimming took 2 bases from V and 4 from J, leaving 12 bases between them. Germline values: CDR1 SGHRS, CDR2 YFSETQ.